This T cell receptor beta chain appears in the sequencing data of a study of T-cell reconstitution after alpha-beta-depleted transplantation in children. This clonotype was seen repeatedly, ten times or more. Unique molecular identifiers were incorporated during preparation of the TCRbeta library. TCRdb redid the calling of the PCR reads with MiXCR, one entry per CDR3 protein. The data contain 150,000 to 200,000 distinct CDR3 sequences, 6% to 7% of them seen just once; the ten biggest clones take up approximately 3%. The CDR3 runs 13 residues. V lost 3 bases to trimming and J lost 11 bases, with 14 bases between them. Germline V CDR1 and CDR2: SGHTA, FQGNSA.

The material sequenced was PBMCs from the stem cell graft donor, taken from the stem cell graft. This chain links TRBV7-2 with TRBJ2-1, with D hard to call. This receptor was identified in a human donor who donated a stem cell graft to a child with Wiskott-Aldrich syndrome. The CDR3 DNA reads TGTGCCAGCAGCTTTGAGTCTACAGTCCAGCAGTTCTTC. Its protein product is CASSFESTVQQFF.